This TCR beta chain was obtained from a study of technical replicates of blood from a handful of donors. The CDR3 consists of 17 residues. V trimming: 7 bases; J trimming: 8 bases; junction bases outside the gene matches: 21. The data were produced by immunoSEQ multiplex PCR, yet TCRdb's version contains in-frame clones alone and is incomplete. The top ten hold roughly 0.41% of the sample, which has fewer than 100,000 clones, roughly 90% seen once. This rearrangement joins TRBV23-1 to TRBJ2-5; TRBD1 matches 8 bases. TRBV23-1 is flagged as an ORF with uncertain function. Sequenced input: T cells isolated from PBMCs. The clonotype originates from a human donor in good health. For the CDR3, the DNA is TGCGCCAGCACCCTCAGTCTTTCAGACAGGGGAGCTACAACCCAGTACTTC. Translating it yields CASTLSLSDRGATTQYF.